This TCR beta chain was sequenced in a study of blood T cells in healthy people across ages. Next came a second PCR, run for about 7 to 12 cycles, which used a sample-barcoded 5' primer along with a J-beta primer mix. A single record per CDR3 protein comes from TCRdb applying MiXCR to the 5' RACE reads. This table holds about 720,000 distinct CDR3 sequences, approximately 25% found once. The CDR3 runs 13 residues. V lost 2 bases and J lost 3, with 6 bases in between. Germline lookup yields CDR1 SGHDN and CDR2 FVKESK. The sample also formed part of further work on T cells of mothers and their children.

Sequencing was done on a sample of blood. This receptor was identified in a boy aged 5-17 years in good health. The V and J genes are TRBV14 and TRBJ2-3; unclear D gene. The CDR3 loop is CASSQWLTDTQYF. CDR3 coding DNA: TGTGCCAGCAGCCAATGGTTAACAGATACGCAGTATTTT.